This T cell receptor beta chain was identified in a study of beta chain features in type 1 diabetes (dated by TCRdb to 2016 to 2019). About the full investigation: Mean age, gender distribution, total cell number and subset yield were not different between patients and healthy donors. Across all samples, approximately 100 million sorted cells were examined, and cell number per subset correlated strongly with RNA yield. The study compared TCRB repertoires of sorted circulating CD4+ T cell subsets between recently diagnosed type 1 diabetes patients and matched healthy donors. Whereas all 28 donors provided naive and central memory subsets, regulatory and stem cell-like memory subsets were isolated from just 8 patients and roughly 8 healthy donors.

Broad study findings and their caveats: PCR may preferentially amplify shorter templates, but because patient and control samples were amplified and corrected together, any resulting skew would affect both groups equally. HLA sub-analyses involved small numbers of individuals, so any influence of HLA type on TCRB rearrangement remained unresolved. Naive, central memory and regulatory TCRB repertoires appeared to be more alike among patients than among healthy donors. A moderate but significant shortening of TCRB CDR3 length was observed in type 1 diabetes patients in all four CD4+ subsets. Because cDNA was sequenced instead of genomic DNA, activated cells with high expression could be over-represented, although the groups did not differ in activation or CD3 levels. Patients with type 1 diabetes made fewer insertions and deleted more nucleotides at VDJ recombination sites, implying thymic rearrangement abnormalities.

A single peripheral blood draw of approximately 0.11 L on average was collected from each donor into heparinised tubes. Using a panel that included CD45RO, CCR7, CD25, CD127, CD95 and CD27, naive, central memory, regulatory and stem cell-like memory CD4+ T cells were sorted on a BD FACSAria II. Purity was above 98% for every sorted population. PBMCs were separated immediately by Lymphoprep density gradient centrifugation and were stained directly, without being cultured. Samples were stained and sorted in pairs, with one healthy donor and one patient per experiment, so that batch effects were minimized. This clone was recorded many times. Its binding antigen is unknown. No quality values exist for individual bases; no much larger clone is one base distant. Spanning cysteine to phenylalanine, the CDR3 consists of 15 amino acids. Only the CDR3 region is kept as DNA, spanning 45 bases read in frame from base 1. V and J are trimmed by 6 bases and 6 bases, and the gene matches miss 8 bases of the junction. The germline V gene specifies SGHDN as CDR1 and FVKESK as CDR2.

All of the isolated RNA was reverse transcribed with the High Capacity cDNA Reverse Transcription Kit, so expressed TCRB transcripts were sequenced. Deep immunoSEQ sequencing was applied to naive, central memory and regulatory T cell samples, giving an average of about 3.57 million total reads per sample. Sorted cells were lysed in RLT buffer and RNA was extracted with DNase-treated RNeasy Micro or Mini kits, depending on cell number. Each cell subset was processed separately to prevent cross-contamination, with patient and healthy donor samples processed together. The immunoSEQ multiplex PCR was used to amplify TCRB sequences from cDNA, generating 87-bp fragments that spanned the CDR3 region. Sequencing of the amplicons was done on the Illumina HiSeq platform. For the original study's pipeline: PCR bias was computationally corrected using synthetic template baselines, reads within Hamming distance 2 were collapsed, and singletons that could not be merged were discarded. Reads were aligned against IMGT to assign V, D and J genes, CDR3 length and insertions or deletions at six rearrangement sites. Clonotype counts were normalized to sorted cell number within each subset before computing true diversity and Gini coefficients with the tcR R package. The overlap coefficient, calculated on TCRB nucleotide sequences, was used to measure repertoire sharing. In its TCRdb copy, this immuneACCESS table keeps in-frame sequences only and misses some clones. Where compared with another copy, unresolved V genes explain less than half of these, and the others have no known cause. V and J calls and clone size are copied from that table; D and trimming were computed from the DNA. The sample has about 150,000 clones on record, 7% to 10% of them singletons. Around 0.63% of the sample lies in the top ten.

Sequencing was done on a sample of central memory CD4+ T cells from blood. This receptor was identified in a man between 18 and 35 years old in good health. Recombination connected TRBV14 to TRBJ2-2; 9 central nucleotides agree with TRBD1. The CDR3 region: CASSQQGAIAGELFF. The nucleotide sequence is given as TGTGCCAGCAGTCAACAGGGGGCAATCGCCGGGGAGCTGTTTTTT.